This TCR beta chain was sequenced in a study of blood T cells in healthy people across ages. Primers used in a second PCR of roughly 6 to 11 cycles were a sample-barcoded 5' primer and a J-beta primer mix. Each single sample gave us at least 2.5 million CDR3-containing paired-end reads. TCRdb ran MiXCR on the 5' RACE reads and lists one entry per CDR3 protein. The sample includes some 1.5 million distinct CDR3 sequences, 28% of them seen just once. The CDR3 is made up of 14 amino acids. Germline CDR1 and CDR2: SGHTA and FQGNSA. V trimming: 5 bases; J trimming: 4 bases; junction bases outside the gene matches: 7.

This receptor was obtained from a woman aged 25 to 39 in good health. Sequencing used blood. V and J are TRBV7-2 and TRBJ1-2; TRBD1 agrees at 7 bases. CDR3 nucleotide sequence: TGTGCCAGCAGCGGGGGACAGATCCGCTATGGCTACACCTTC. Encoded protein: CASSGGQIRYGYTF.